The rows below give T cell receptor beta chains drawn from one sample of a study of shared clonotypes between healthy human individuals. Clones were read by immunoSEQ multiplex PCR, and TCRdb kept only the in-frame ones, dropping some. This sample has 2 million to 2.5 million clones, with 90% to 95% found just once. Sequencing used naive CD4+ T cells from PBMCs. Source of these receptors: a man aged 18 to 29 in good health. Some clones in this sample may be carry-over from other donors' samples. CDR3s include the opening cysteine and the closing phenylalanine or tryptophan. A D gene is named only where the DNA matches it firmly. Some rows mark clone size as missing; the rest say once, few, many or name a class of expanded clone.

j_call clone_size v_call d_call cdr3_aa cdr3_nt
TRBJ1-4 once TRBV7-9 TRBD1 CASIRQGLGEKLFF TGTGCCAGCATCAGACAGGGCTTGGGGGAAAAACTGTTTTTT
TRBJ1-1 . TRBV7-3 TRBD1 CASSYGTGLRAFF TGTGCCAGCAGCTACGGGACAGGTCTACGAGCTTTCTTT
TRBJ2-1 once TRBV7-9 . CASSLRRQISYNEQFF TGTGCCAGCAGCTTACGGAGGCAAATCTCCTACAATGAGCAGTTCTTC
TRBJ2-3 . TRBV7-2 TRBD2 CASSAGTSGSTDTQYF TGTGCCAGCAGCGCCGGGACTAGCGGGAGTACAGATACGCAGTATTTT
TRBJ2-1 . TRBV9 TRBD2 CASSVTSGSYNEQFF TGTGCCAGCAGCGTCACTAGCGGGAGTTACAATGAGCAGTTCTTC
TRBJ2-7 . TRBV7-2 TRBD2 CASSLEGGSSSYEQYF TGTGCCAGCAGCTTAGAAGGCGGGAGTAGCTCCTACGAGCAGTACTTC
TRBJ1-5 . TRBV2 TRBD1 CASSDRGSNQPQHF TGTGCCAGCAGTGACAGGGGGTCCAATCAGCCCCAGCATTTT
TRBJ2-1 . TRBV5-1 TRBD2 CASSSGGAYNEQFF TGCGCCAGCAGCAGCGGGGGTGCATACAATGAGCAGTTCTTC
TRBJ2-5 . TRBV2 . CASSSDRETQYF TGTGCCAGCAGCTCCGACAGAGAGACCCAGTACTTC
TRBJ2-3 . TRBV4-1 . CASSRGIDTQYF TGCGCCAGCAGCCGCGGCATAGATACGCAGTATTTT
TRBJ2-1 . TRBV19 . CASCDPNIGEQFF TGTGCCAGTTGTGACCCTAACATAGGCGAGCAGTTCTTC
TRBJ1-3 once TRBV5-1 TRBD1 CASSLAGQGRGNTIYF TGCGCCAGCAGCTTGGCGGGACAGGGGCGCGGAAACACCATATATTTT
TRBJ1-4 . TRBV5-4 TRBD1 CASSTRTGPTNEKLFF TGTGCCAGCAGCACCCGGACAGGGCCAACTAATGAAAAACTGTTTTTT
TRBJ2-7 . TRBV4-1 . CASSHYRDISEQYF TGCGCCAGCAGCCATTACCGGGACATCAGCGAGCAGTACTTC
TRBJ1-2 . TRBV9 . CASRSTANYGYTF TGTGCCAGCAGATCGACAGCTAACTATGGCTACACCTTC
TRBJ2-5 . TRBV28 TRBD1 CASSKPGQGMETQYF TGTGCCAGCAGTAAACCGGGACAGGGGATGGAGACCCAGTACTTC
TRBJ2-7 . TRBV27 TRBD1 CASRRDSRREQYF TGTGCCAGCAGGAGGGACAGCCGACGCGAGCAGTACTTC
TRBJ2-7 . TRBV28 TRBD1 CASSAYRDRVFEQYF TGTGCCAGCAGTGCATACCGGGACAGGGTTTTTGAGCAGTACTTC
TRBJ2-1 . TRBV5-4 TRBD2 CASSLFSGSSYNEQFF TGTGCCAGCAGCTTGTTCAGCGGGAGCTCCTACAATGAGCAGTTCTTC
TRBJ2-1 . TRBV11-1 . CASSLPSNNEQFF TGTGCCAGCAGCTTACCTTCGAACAATGAGCAGTTCTTC
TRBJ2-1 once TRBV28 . CASCGGNLSEQFF TGTGCCAGCTGTGGGGGGAACTTGAGTGAGCAGTTCTTC
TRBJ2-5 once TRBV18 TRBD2 CASSPSSGGFETQYF TGTGCCAGCTCACCATCTAGCGGGGGGTTTGAGACCCAGTACTTC
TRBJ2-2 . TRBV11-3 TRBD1 CASSPRQGTGELFF TGTGCCAGCAGCCCCCGACAGGGGACCGGGGAGCTGTTTTTT
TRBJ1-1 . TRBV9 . CASRQAYTEAFF TGTGCCAGCCGGCAGGCGTACACTGAAGCTTTCTTT
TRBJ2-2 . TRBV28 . CASSHRRYTGELFF TGTGCCAGCAGCCACCGACGATACACCGGGGAGCTGTTTTTT
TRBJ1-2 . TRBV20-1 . CSASENYGYTF TGCAGTGCTAGTGAAAACTATGGCTACACCTTC
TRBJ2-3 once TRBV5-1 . CASSPPVTDTQYF TGCGCCAGCAGCCCCCCCGTCACAGATACGCAGTATTTT
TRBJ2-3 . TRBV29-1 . CSGRGYSGSTDTQYF TGCAGCGGCCGGGGGTATAGCGGCAGCACAGATACGCAGTATTTT
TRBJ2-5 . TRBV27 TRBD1 CASSSWDRVETQYF TGTGCCAGCAGTTCCTGGGACAGGGTAGAGACCCAGTACTTC
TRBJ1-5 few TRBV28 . CASGDGEYQPQHF TGTGCCAGCGGGGACGGGGAATACCAGCCCCAGCATTTT
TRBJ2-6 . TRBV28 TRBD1 CASSEGGAILGANVLTF TGTGCCAGCAGCGAAGGGGGCGCGATCCTTGGGGCCAACGTCCTGACTTTC
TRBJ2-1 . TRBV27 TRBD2 CASSSPSGRAGSYNEQFF TGTGCCAGCAGTTCCCCTAGCGGGAGGGCCGGTTCATACAATGAGCAGTTCTTC
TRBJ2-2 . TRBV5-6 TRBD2 CASSAIAGGNTGELFF TGTGCCAGCAGCGCTATAGCGGGAGGTAACACCGGGGAGCTGTTTTTT
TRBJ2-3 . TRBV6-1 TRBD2 CASLAGRTDTQYF TGTGCCAGCCTAGCGGGACGCACAGATACGCAGTATTTT
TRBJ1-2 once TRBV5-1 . CASSQPPGARINYGYTF TGCGCCAGCAGCCAGCCCCCAGGGGCGCGAATTAACTATGGCTACACCTTC
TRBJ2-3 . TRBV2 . CASSDGTDTQYF TGTGCCAGCAGCGACGGTACAGATACGCAGTATTTT
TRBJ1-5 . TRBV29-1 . CSARDTNQPQHF TGCAGCGCCAGGGACACTAATCAGCCCCAGCATTTT
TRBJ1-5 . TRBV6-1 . CASSISRHQPQHF TGTGCCAGCAGTATAAGTAGACATCAGCCCCAGCATTTT
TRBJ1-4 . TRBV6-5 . CASSYSEETVLFF TGTGCCAGCAGTTACTCGGAGGAGACGGTCCTGTTTTTT
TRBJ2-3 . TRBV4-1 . CASSQDGPDTQYF TGCGCCAGCAGCCAAGATGGTCCAGATACGCAGTATTTT
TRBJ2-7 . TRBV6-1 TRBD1 CASSETGGLYEQYF TGTGCCAGCAGTGAGACAGGGGGACTCTACGAGCAGTACTTC
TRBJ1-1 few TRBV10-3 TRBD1 CAIRDRGANTEAFF TGTGCCATCAGGGACAGGGGAGCGAACACTGAAGCTTTCTTT
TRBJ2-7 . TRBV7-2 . CASSLYGTAYEQYF TGTGCCAGCAGCTTGTACGGGACCGCCTACGAGCAGTACTTC
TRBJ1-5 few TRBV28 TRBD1 CASFGGGIGNQPQHF TGTGCCAGTTTTGGAGGGGGCATTGGCAATCAGCCCCAGCATTTT
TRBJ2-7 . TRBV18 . CASSPYGRAYEQYF TGTGCCAGCTCACCATACGGCAGAGCCTACGAGCAGTACTTC
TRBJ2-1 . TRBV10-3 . CAISESGTKGFLF TGTGCCATCAGTGAGTCCGGGACAAAAGGGTTCCTCTTC
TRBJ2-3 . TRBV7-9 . CASSFWGSGADTQYF TGTGCCAGCAGCTTTTGGGGGAGTGGCGCAGATACGCAGTATTTT
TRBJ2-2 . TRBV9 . CASTPGPSGELFF TGTGCCAGCACCCCCGGACCTAGCGGGGAGCTGTTTTTT
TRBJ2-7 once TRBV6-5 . CASSYYGTSGEQYF TGTGCCAGCAGTTACTACGGGACCTCAGGGGAGCAGTACTTC
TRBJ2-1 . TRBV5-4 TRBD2 CASTTGTSGRALSNEQFF TGTGCCAGCACGACGGGGACTAGCGGGAGGGCCCTCAGCAATGAGCAGTTCTTC
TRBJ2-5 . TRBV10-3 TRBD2 CAISGGREETQYF TGTGCCATCAGTGGTGGGAGGGAAGAGACCCAGTACTTC
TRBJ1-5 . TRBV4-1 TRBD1 CASSRDTGDQPQHF TGCGCCAGCAGCCGAGATACAGGGGACCAGCCCCAGCATTTT
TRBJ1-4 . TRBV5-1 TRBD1 CASSTGQGLTNEKLFF TGCGCCAGCAGCACGGGACAGGGGTTAACTAATGAAAAACTGTTTTTT
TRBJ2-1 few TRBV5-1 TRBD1 CASSLEPGQSYNEQFF TGCGCCAGCAGCTTGGAACCGGGACAGTCCTACAATGAGCAGTTCTTC
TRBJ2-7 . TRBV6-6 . CASSYSSLRTYEQYF TGTGCCAGCAGTTACTCGAGTCTGAGAACCTACGAGCAGTACTTC
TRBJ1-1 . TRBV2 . CASSELTRDNPEAFF TGTGCCAGCAGTGAACTTACGCGGGACAACCCTGAAGCTTTCTTT